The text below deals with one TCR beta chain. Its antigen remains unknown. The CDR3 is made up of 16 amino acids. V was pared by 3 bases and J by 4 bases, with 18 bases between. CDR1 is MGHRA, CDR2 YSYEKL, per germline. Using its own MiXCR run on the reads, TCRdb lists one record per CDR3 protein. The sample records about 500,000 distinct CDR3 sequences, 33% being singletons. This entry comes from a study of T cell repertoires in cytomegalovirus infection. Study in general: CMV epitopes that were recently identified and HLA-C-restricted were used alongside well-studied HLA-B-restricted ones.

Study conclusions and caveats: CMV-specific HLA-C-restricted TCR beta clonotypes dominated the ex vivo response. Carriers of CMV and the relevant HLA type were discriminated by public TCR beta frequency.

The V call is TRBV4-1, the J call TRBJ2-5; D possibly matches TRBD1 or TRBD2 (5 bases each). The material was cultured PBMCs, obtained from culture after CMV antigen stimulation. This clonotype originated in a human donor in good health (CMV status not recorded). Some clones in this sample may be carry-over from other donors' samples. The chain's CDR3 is CASSHVLTVEGETQYF. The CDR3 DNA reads TGCGCCAGCAGCCACGTGCTGACAGTCGAGGGAGAGACCCAGTACTTC.